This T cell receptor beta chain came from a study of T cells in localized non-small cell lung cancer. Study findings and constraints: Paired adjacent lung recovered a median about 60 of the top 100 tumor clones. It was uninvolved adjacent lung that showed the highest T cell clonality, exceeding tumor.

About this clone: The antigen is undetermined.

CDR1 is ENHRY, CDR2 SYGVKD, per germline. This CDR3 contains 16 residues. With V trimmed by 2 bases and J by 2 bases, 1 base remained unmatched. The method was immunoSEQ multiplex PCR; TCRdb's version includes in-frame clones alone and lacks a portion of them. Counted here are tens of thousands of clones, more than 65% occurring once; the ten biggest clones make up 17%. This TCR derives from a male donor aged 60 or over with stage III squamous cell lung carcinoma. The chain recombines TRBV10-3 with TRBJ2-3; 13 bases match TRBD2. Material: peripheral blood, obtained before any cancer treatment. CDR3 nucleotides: TGTGCCATCAGTGAGGGACTAGCGGGGGTCACAGATACGCAGTATTTT. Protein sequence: CAISEGLAGVTDTQYF.